A single sample gave rise to the 26 T cell receptor beta chains below, sequenced in a study of blood T cell repertoires in COVID-19. TCRdb's table, derived via immunoSEQ multiplex PCR, lists solely in-frame clones and lacks some. Of tens of thousands of clones in the sample, 80% to 90% were seen once. Sequenced sample: peripheral blood. These receptors all stem from a human donor in a cohort sampled during active COVID-19.

This clone turned up a few times. J is TRBJ1-5 and V is TRBV6-5; 7 nucleotides agree with TRBD1. CDR3 length equals 15 residues. In germline, CDR1 is MNHEY, CDR2 SVGAGI. Trimming removed 5 bases from V and 2 bases from J; junction bases left unmatched: 6. This CDR3 reads CASSPPGTGNQPQHF. CDR3 sequence (DNA): TGTGCCAGCAGTCCTCCCGGGACAGGCAATCAGCCCCAGCATTTT.

This clone was detected only once. The chain uses TRBV19 and TRBJ2-1, with D possibly being TRBD2 (6 bases). CDR1 is LNHDA, CDR2 SQIVND, per germline (reference sequence). Deletions cut 3 bases from V and 6 bases from J, with 9 bases between. CDR3 length equals 13 residues. CDR3 loop: CASSMRRGNEQFF. Written as DNA, the CDR3 is TGTGCCAGTAGTATGCGGAGGGGCAATGAGCAGTTCTTC.

The chain joins TRBV7-8 to TRBJ2-7; 11 nucleotides match TRBD2. Looked up from germline, CDR1 is SGHVS and CDR2 is FQNEAQ. The CDR3 covers 17 residues. V lost 0 bases and J lost 6; bases outside the gene matches: 10. The CDR3 DNA sequence: TGTGCCAGCAGCTTAGCGGCTAGCGGGGGGTATCCCTCCGAGCAGTACTTC. Protein: CASSLAASGGYPSEQYF.

The V gene is TRBV5-1, the J gene TRBJ2-5; D call uncertain. The V end lost 0 bases, the J end lost 1 base, and 7 bases lay between the germline ends. CDR3 length: 14 residues. The germline gives CDR1 SGHRS, CDR2 YFSETQ. The CDR3 DNA follows: TGCGCCAGCAGCTTGGCTTCTAGCCAAGAGACCCAGTACTTC. Its protein product is CASSLASSQETQYF.

The chain is built from TRBV7-8 and TRBJ2-2, with D unresolved. Trimming took 2 bases from V and 6 from J, leaving 7 bases between them. The CDR3 totals 13 residues. Germline lookup yields CDR1 SGHVS and CDR2 FQNEAQ. CDR3 region: CASSLFGSGELFF. The CDR3 DNA follows: TGTGCCAGCAGCTTATTCGGGTCCGGGGAGCTGTTTTTT. Looking up the rest from reference TRBV7-8 and TRBJ2-2 gives the full variable domain: GAGVSQSPRYKVAKRGQDVALRCDPISGHVSLFWYQQALGQGPEFLTYFQNEAQLDKSGLPSDRFFAERPEGSVSTLKIQRTQQEDSAVYLCASSLFGSGELFFGEGSRLTVL.

The chain recombines TRBV5-1 with TRBJ2-2, with TRBD2 matching 16 bases. Looked up from germline, CDR1 is SGHRS and CDR2 is YFSETQ. The CDR3 covers 20 residues. The V and J ends lost 4 bases and 3 bases, in that order; junction bases with no gene match: 12. Here the CDR3 DNA reads TGCGCCAGCAGCCTGGGCCCCGGGACTAGCGGGGGGGCCGACACCGGGGAGCTGTTTTTT. Its protein product is CASSLGPGTSGGADTGELFF.

The chain employs TRBV7-9 and TRBJ2-5, with 9 bases matching TRBD1. This CDR3 has 13 residues. J gave up 5 bases and V 5 bases, and 3 bases lay outside the gene matches. Germline V gives CDR1 SEHNR, CDR2 FQNEAQ (reference sequence). DNA for the CDR3: TGTGCCAGCAGCGGGACAGGGTGGGAGACCCAGTACTTC. It yields the protein CASSGTGWETQYF. The full variable domain, rest sourced from reference TRBV7-9 and TRBJ2-5, is DTGVSQNPRHKITKRGQNVTFRCDPISEHNRLYWYRQTLGQGPEFLTYFQNEAQLEKSRLLSDRFSAERPKGSFSTLEIQRTEQGDSAMYLCASSGTGWETQYFGPGTRLLVL.

The CDR3 sequence: CASSPPRAGDPDTQYF. CDR3 nucleotide sequence: TGTGCCAGCTCACCACCTCGAGCGGGGGATCCAGATACGCAGTATTTT. J is TRBJ2-3 and V is TRBV18, with 8 bases aligning to TRBD2. With 0 bases clipped from V and 4 bases from J, the junction kept 6 bases outside the gene matches. Germline V lookup: CDR1 KGHSH, CDR2 LQKENI. This CDR3 has 16 amino acids.

This chain uses TRBV5-1 with TRBJ2-1, with 10 nucleotides matching TRBD2. The CDR3 length is 16 residues. The V gene end was trimmed by 2 bases and the J gene end by 0 bases; junction bases not matched to a gene: 2. Germline CDR1 and CDR2: SGHRS and YFSETQ. This chain's CDR3 is CASSLAGGRSYNEQFF. The CDR3 nucleotides read TGCGCCAGCAGCTTAGCGGGGGGGCGCTCCTACAATGAGCAGTTCTTC.

The chain carries TRBV2 and TRBJ2-3; tentatively, D is TRBD2 (5 bases). V shed 0 bases and J shed 8 bases, with 12 bases lying between them. Germline V gene sequence: CDR1 SNHLY, CDR2 FYNNEI. The CDR3 totals 14 residues. The DNA of the CDR3 is TGTGCCAGCAGTGAAGCGAGGGCATGGGGTACGCAGTATTTT. This translates into CASSEARAWGTQYF.

The chain employs TRBV15 and TRBJ1-1; TRBD1 is a possible D gene (5 bases). The CDR3 extends over 15 amino acids. Germline V gives CDR1 LNHNV, CDR2 YYDKDF (reference sequence). V gave up 3 bases and J gave up 1 base, with 12 bases separating them. CDR3 loop: CATSRDNWANTEAFF. CDR3 DNA sequence: TGTGCCACCAGCAGGGACAATTGGGCGAACACTGAAGCTTTCTTT.

The chain couples TRBV5-1 to TRBJ2-3, with D possibly matching TRBD2 (5 bases). From germline, CDR1 is SGHRS and CDR2 YFSETQ. CDR3 length: 14 residues. V gave up 0 bases and J gave up 5 bases, with 10 bases separating them. CDR3 coding DNA: TGCGCCAGCAGCTTGGAACTAGTTAAAGATACGCAGTATTTT. Protein: CASSLELVKDTQYF.

The chain links TRBV5-1 to TRBJ2-5; 11 bases fit TRBD1. The length of the CDR3 is 15 residues. Germline V gene lookup returns CDR1 SGHRS and CDR2 YFSETQ. J lost 4 bases, V lost 5 bases, and 7 bases had no gene match. The CDR3 region has the DNA TGCGCCAGCAGGGCTGGGACAGGGGGAGGAGAGACCCAGTACTTC. Translated: CASRAGTGGGETQYF.

The rearrangement uses TRBV24-1 and TRBJ2-7; perhaps TRBD2 as D (5 bases). This CDR3 contains 14 residues. Trimming shortened V by 9 bases and J by 4 bases, and 18 bases separated the two germline ends. CDR1 is KGHDR and CDR2 is SFDVKD in the germline V gene. The DNA of the CDR3 is TGTGCCACCCCGGGGTTACTCCCTTTATACGAGCAGTACTTC. As protein: CATPGLLPLYEQYF.

V and J are TRBV18 and TRBJ1-1; the D is unclear. The CDR3 totals 15 residues. Germline V CDR1 and CDR2: KGHSH, LQKENI. Between the trimmed V and J ends, which lost 5 bases and 5 bases, there was a span of 18 bases. The CDR3 coding sequence is TGTGCCAGCTCAACCCGACACTTGGAGGAGACTGAAGCTTTCTTT. This gives the protein CASSTRHLEETEAFF.

V usage is TRBV30 and J usage is TRBJ2-5; the match to TRBD1 covers 9 bases. The CDR3 is 15 amino acids. V was clipped by 1 base and J by 5 bases; unmatched bases: 8. The V gene's germline CDR1 is GTSNPN and CDR2 SVGIG (reference sequence). CDR3 DNA sequence: TGTGCCTGGAGTGGCGGACAGGGGTTCGGGGAGACCCAGTACTTC. This sequence encodes CAWSGGQGFGETQYF.

The chain carries TRBV19 and TRBJ2-7, with D tentatively TRBD1 (6 bases). The CDR3 contains 18 residues. The V end lost 3 bases, the J end lost 1 base, and 22 bases lay between the germline ends. CDR1 LNHDA and CDR2 SQIVND come from the germline V gene (reference sequence). CDR3 nucleotides: TGTGCCAGTAGTATTGGATCAAGGCTCCGGGACACATCCTACGAGCAGTACTTC. It yields the protein CASSIGSRLRDTSYEQYF. Supplemented by reference TRBV19 and TRBJ2-7, the full variable domain reads DGGITQSPKYLFRKEGQNVTLSCEQNLNHDAMYWYRQDPGQGLRLIYYSQIVNDFQKGDIAEGYSVSREKKESFPLTVTSAQKNPTAFYLCASSIGSRLRDTSYEQYFGPGTRLTVT.

The CDR3 sequence is CASSPDQQGSTEAFF. The CDR3 region has the DNA TGTGCCAGCTCACCAGACCAACAGGGGAGCACTGAAGCTTTCTTT. V and J are TRBV18 and TRBJ1-1; TRBD1 matches at 7 bases. Trimming removed 2 bases from V and 4 bases from J; junction bases left unmatched: 7. CDR1 KGHSH and CDR2 LQKENI come from the germline V gene. CDR3 length equals 15 residues.

The chain couples TRBV5-1 to TRBJ2-3; possibly TRBD2 for D (7 bases). Germline V CDR1 and CDR2: SGHRS, YFSETQ. V dropped 1 base and J dropped 3 bases, with 12 bases sitting between them. The CDR3 sequence is 15 residues long. The CDR3 is CASSLMGGPTDTQYF. The CDR3 nucleotides are TGCGCCAGCAGCTTGATGGGGGGGCCAACAGATACGCAGTATTTT.

This clone showed up just once. This rearrangement joins TRBV19 to TRBJ2-1, with 7 bases aligning to TRBD1. The V and J ends lost 4 bases and 2 bases, in that order; junction bases with no gene match: 5. This CDR3 comprises 15 residues. Germline V CDR1 and CDR2: LNHDA, SQIVND (reference sequence). The CDR3 here is CASSTQGSPYNEQFF. The CDR3 DNA reads TGTGCCAGTAGTACACAGGGGTCCCCCTACAATGAGCAGTTCTTC.

The chain has TRBV3-1 (or the pseudogene TRBV3-2) and TRBJ1-4; D gene ambiguous. Trimming pared 4 bases from V and 5 bases from J, leaving 14 bases between. This CDR3 contains 15 residues. CDR1 and CDR2 (germline): LGHDT, YNNKEL (reference sequence). CDR3 DNA: TGTGCCAGCAGCCCTAGGTCCCTCGGGAATGAAAAACTGTTTTTT. It codes for CASSPRSLGNEKLFF.

V is TRBV4-1 and J is TRBJ2-3; possibly TRBD2 for D (6 bases). V was shortened by 4 bases and J by 1 base, with 15 bases between the two germline ends. Germline CDR1 and CDR2: MGHRA and YSYEKL. There are 16 residues in the CDR3. The DNA for the CDR3 is TGCGCCAGCAGCCTCACCGTCCCGGGGGGCACAGATACGCAGTATTTT. This gives the protein CASSLTVPGGTDTQYF.

The table lists this clone with a count of one. The chain combines TRBV2 with TRBJ1-5; D perhaps matches TRBD1 (5 bases). CDR1 and CDR2 (germline): SNHLY, FYNNEI. Trimming took off 8 bases at V and 4 bases at J, with 24 bases between the two ends. The CDR3 spans 17 residues. The CDR3, as DNA: TGTGCCAGCTCCAGTTACGATACAGGTTGGGGAAATCAGCCCCAGCATTTT. This translates into CASSSYDTGWGNQPQHF. Together with reference TRBV2 and TRBJ1-5, the CDR3 gives the full variable domain: EPEVTQTPSHQVTQMGQEVILRCVPISNHLYFYWYRQILGQKVEFLVSFYNNEISEKSEIFDDQFSVERPDGSNFTLKIRSTKLEDSAMYFCASSSYDTGWGNQPQHFGDGTRLSIL.

CDR3 sequence: CASSDRGPSSYEQYF. The CDR3 DNA is TGTGCCAGCAGTGACAGGGGGCCGAGCTCCTACGAGCAGTACTTC. V and J are TRBV25-1 and TRBJ2-7, with 8 bases identical to TRBD1. V trimming: 3 bases; J trimming: 0 bases; junction bases outside the gene matches: 4. This CDR3 comprises 15 residues. Germline V gene sequence: CDR1 MGHDK, CDR2 SYGVNS.

The chain recombines TRBV30 with TRBJ1-5; no reliable D call. The CDR3 loop spans 15 amino acids. The V end was cut by 8 bases, the J end by 6 bases, with 23 bases between. Germline lookup yields CDR1 GTSNPN and CDR2 SVGIG (reference sequence). CDR3 nucleotides: TGTGCCGCCAGCGAGGGTCCCTCTTTCCGTCAGCCCCAGCATTTT. Protein: CAASEGPSFRQPQHF.

This clone was observed a single time. This CDR3 reads CASSLIPGAQHF. CDR3 bases: TGTGCCAGCAGCTTAATACCTGGAGCCCAGCATTTT. This chain links TRBV7-2 with TRBJ1-5; the D is unclear. The ends were cut back, 2 bases at V and 11 bases at J, with 10 bases in the middle. Germline V gives CDR1 SGHTA, CDR2 FQGNSA. CDR3 length equals 12 residues.